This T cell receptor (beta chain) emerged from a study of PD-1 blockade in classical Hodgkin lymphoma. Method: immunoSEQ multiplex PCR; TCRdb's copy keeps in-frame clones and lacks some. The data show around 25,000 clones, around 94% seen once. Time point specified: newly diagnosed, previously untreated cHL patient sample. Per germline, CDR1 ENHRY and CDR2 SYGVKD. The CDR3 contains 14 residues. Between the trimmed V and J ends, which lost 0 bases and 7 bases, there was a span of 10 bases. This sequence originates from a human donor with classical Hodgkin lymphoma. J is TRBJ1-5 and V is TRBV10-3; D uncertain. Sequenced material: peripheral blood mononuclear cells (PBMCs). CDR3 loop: CAISESSTGQPQHF. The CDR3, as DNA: TGTGCCATCAGTGAGTCGAGTACTGGGCAGCCCCAGCATTTT.